This T cell receptor beta chain was retrieved from a study of blood T cell repertoires in COVID-19. As for the study in general: Whether acute or convalescent, the COVID-19 samples came from the United States, Italy and Spain. In each case, the material was cDNA or gDNA derived from T cells, B-cell-depleted T cells, or PBMCs.

The germline gives CDR1 LNHDA, CDR2 SQIVND (reference sequence). The CDR3 totals 13 residues. Trimming removed 5 bases from V and 2 bases from J, with 10 bases in between. Under the authors' procedure: Reference gene primer amplification gave estimated nucleated cell counts. Method: immunoSEQ multiplex PCR; TCRdb's copy keeps in-frame clones and lacks some. The DNA was the basis for D and trimming; V, J and clone size are from that table. The table includes more than 110,000 clones, about four fifths detected once. The sample holds a few counts of this clone. Sequencing was carried out using peripheral blood. This chain joins TRBV19 and TRBJ2-7; TRBD1 is a possible D gene (5 bases). The TCR was taken from a man older than 75 with acute or convalescent COVID-19. The CDR3 DNA follows: TGTGCCAGTAGTGACGACAGCACCTACGAGCAGTACTTC. Protein sequence: CASSDDSTYEQYF.